This T cell receptor (beta chain) was captured in a study of blood T cell repertoires in COVID-19. Looking at the study overall: Both acute and convalescent COVID-19 samples were obtained from the United States, Italy and Spain. From T cells, B-cell-depleted T cells, or PBMCs came the material, which was cDNA or gDNA.

This clone was counted between two and nine times. The CDR3 runs 18 residues. Trimming removed 0 bases from V and 2 bases from J, with 16 bases in between. Germline V lookup: CDR1 LGHNA, CDR2 YSLEER. As handled by the study authors: For nucleated cells, counts were estimated from reference gene primer amplification. TCRdb's table, derived via immunoSEQ multiplex PCR, lists solely in-frame clones and lacks some. Clone size and V and J calls were adopted from that table, with D and trimming inferred from the DNA. The sample yields under 200,000 clones, roughly 78% seen once. Sequencing used peripheral blood. This sequence was found in a man aged 65-85 years with active or convalescent COVID-19. V usage is TRBV4-3 and J usage is TRBJ2-2, with D possibly matching TRBD1 (5 bases). The CDR3 nucleotides are TGCGCCAGCAGCCAAGAGGCGACAGCAACGATAAACACCGGGGAGCTGTTTTTT. This gives the protein CASSQEATATINTGELFF.